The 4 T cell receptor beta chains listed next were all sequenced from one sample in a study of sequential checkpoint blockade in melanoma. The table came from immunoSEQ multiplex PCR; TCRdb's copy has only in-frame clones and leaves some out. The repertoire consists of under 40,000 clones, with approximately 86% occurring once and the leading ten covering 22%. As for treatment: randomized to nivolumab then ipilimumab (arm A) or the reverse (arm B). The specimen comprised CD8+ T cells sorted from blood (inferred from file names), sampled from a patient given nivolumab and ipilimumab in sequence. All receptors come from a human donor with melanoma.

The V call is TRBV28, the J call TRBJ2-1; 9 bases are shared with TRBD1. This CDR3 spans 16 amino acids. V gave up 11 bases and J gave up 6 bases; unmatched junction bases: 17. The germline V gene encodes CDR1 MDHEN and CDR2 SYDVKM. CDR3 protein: CARTALKGQGFNEQFF. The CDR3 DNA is TGTGCCCGCACGGCCCTCAAGGGACAGGGCTTCAATGAGCAGTTCTTC.

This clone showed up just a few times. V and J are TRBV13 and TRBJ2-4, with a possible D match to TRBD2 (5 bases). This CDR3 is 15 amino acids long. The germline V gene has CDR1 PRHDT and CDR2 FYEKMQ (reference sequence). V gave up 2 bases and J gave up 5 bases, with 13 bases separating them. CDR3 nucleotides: TGTGCCAGCAGCTTAAACGGGGTCCCGGAAAACATTCAGTACTTC. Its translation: CASSLNGVPENIQYF.

CDR3 in amino acids: CATSRYTEGNTEAFF. Here the CDR3 DNA reads TGTGCCACCAGCAGGTACACTGAGGGAAACACTGAAGCTTTCTTT. The rearrangement joins TRBV15 to TRBJ1-1; no firm D call. This CDR3 spans 15 amino acids. Deletions cut 3 bases from V and 2 bases from J, with 13 bases between. Germline loops: CDR1 LNHNV, CDR2 YYDKDF (reference sequence).

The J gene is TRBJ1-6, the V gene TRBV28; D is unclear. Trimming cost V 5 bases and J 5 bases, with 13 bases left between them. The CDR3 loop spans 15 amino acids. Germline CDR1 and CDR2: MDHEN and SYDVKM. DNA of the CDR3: TGTGCCAGCAGTACCCCACCGGGTCATAATTCACCCCTCCACTTT. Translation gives CASSTPPGHNSPLHF.